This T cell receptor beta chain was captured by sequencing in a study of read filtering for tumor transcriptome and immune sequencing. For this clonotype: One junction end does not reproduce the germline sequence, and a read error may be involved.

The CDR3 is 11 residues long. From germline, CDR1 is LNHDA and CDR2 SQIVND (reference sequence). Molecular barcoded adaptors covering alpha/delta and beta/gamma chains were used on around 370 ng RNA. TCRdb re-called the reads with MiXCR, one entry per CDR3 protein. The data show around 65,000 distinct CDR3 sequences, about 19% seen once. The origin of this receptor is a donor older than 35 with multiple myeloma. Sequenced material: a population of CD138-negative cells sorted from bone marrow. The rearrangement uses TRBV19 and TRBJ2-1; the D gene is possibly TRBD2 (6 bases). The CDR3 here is CARSKGLEQFF. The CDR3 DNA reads TGTGCCCGTAGTAAGGGACTGGAGCAGTTCTTC.